This T cell receptor (beta chain) derives from a study of blood T cell repertoires in COVID-19. Original analysis: Reference gene primer amplification gave nucleated cell count estimates. Sequencing was performed with immunoSEQ multiplex PCR; in TCRdb, only in-frame clones are kept and a portion is missing. D and trimming come from the DNA, and the V and J calls and clone size come from that table. The sample includes roughly 250,000 clones, about 87% seen only once; the top ten take roughly 8.6%. The CDR3 extends over 16 amino acids. The germline V gene has CDR1 SSHAT and CDR2 FNYEAQ (reference sequence). This clone was counted between two and nine times. A read error may account for a junction end that differs from germline.

Sequenced: peripheral blood. The chain combines TRBV7-7 with TRBJ2-2; 9 positions match TRBD1. The TCR was taken from a human donor in a cohort sampled during active COVID-19. The CDR3 DNA reads as TGTGCTAGCAGCCGGACGGGACAGGGTTCCACCGGGGAGCTGTTTTTT. The encoded protein is CASSRTGQGSTGELFF.